Shown below are 23 T cell receptor beta chains from a single sample sequenced in a study of human T cells and chemical hapten exposure. Time point described: pre-sensitization, week 0. Treatment here: therapeutic diphenylcyclopropenone sensitization with weekly scalp DPC. TCRdb analysed the RACE reads with MiXCR anew, one entry per CDR3 protein. The sample lists approximately 57,000 distinct CDR3 sequences; more than 8% were seen once. The specimen was whole blood, collected in connection with sensitization to the hapten diphenylcyclopropenone (DPC). The source is a man in his forties with alopecia areata. Some clones in this sample may be carry-over from other donors' samples.

This clonotype was counted many times. V is TRBV20-1 and J is TRBJ1-2, with D uncertain. The CDR3 extends over 14 amino acids. CDR1 and CDR2 (germline): DFQATT, SNEGSKA (reference sequence). V lost 0 bases and J lost 8, with 16 bases in between. The CDR3, as DNA: TGCAGTGCTAGAGATCCAAACATCCTAGTAGGCTACACCTTC. This translates into CSARDPNILVGYTF.

As DNA, the CDR3 is TGTGCCAGCAGCTACAGGGATGAGCAGTTCTTC. Translation gives CASSYRDEQFF. The chain employs TRBV7-8 and TRBJ2-1; tentatively, D is TRBD1 (6 bases). CDR3 length equals 11 residues. The germline V gene encodes CDR1 SGHVS and CDR2 FQNEAQ. Trimming took 4 bases from V and 8 from J, leaving 6 bases between them.

This clonotype was counted at least ten times. The chain couples TRBV10-3 to TRBJ1-5; 10 nucleotides agree with TRBD1. Trimming removed 2 bases from V and 3 bases from J; junction bases left unmatched: 7. The length of the CDR3 is 17 residues. Germline V gives CDR1 ENHRY, CDR2 SYGVKD. The CDR3 loop is CAISEGRTGGNNQPQHF. In DNA form, the CDR3 reads TGTGCCATCAGTGAGGGAAGGACAGGGGGTAACAATCAGCCCCAGCATTTT.

J is TRBJ2-5 and V is TRBV12-3 or TRBV12-4; 14 bases line up with TRBD2. Trimming cost V 7 bases and J 4 bases; bases outside gene matches: 2. There are 14 residues in the CDR3. The CDR3 sequence is CASTGLAGGETQYF. The CDR3 region has the DNA TGTGCCAGCACTGGACTAGCGGGAGGAGAGACCCAGTACTTC.

This clonotype has only a few counts. V and J are TRBV5-1 and TRBJ2-7; 8 positions match TRBD1. This CDR3 is built from 18 residues. Trimming took 4 bases from V and 3 from J; bases not matched to a gene: 18. CDR1 is SGHRS, CDR2 YFSETQ, per germline. In DNA, the CDR3 is TGCGCCAGCAGCCCTGACAGGGGTAGCTCACCCTTAGTCTACGAGCAGTACTTC. It codes for CASSPDRGSSPLVYEQYF.

This clonotype appeared a few times. The chain joins TRBV27 to TRBJ1-5, with D unclear. The CDR3 is made up of 15 amino acids. Germline CDR1 reads MNHEY; CDR2 reads SMNVEV (reference sequence). Trimming left V 3 bases short and J 0 bases short, with 9 bases between. The CDR3 bases are TGTGCCAGCAGTTTTGAGGGAAATAGCAATCAGCCCCAGCATTTT. This gives the protein CASSFEGNSNQPQHF.

In its sample, this clonotype was seen a few times. The rearrangement links TRBV28 to TRBJ2-1; possibly TRBD2 for D (6 bases). Trimming took off 5 bases at V and 11 bases at J, with 16 bases between the two ends. Germline lookup yields CDR1 MDHEN and CDR2 SYDVKM. This CDR3 has 13 residues. The CDR3 DNA follows: TGTGCCAGCAGTATCACTACTAGCCCTAAGCAGTTCTTC. Protein product: CASSITTSPKQFF.

The rearrangement uses TRBV12-3 or TRBV12-4 and TRBJ2-4; 8 bases map to TRBD1. With 9 bases clipped from V and 1 base from J, the junction kept 5 bases outside the gene matches. This CDR3 has 14 amino acids. The CDR3 region is CASTRQGAKNIQYF. The CDR3 DNA follows: TGTGCCAGTACCAGACAGGGGGCCAAAAACATTCAGTACTTC.

V gene TRBV20-1 combines with J gene TRBJ1-5, with D possibly being TRBD1 (5 bases). Deletions cut 1 base from V and 0 bases from J, with 13 bases between. This CDR3 spans 16 amino acids. Germline-derived CDR1 and CDR2 are DFQATT and SNEGSKA (reference sequence). The CDR3 DNA reads as TGCAGTGCTAGAGGGATACAGGAGAATAGCAATCAGCCCCAGCATTTT. Amino acids: CSARGIQENSNQPQHF.

The chain couples TRBV28 to TRBJ1-5; perhaps TRBD1 as D (5 bases). CDR3 length equals 13 residues. Deletions cut 8 bases from V and 2 bases from J, with 10 bases between. The germline V gene encodes CDR1 MDHEN and CDR2 SYDVKM. Here the CDR3 DNA reads TGTGCCAGCTGGGGGACCGGCAATCAGCCCCAGCATTTT. Its protein product is CASWGTGNQPQHF.

This clonotype showed up just a few times. The chain carries TRBV20-1 and TRBJ2-7, with D tentatively TRBD1 (7 bases). The germline V gene has CDR1 DFQATT and CDR2 SNEGSKA (reference sequence). Deletions cut 7 bases from V and 0 bases from J, with 13 bases between. The CDR3 runs 13 residues. As DNA, the CDR3 is TGCAGTGTGGCGGGACAGTCCTCCTACGAGCAGTACTTC. This encodes CSVAGQSSYEQYF.

The gene calls are TRBV7-8 and TRBJ1-1, with a possible D match to TRBD1 (5 bases). The CDR3 consists of 15 residues. Germline V gene lookup returns CDR1 SGHVS and CDR2 FQNEAQ. V was cut by 5 bases and J by 0 bases, with 13 bases left in between. The DNA for the CDR3 is TGTGCCAGCAGCCCCCAGGGCGGGATGAACACTGAAGCTTTCTTT. Translating it yields CASSPQGGMNTEAFF. Drawing the rest from reference TRBV7-8 and TRBJ1-1, the complete variable domain is GAGVSQSPRYKVAKRGQDVALRCDPISGHVSLFWYQQALGQGPEFLTYFQNEAQLDKSGLPSDRFFAERPEGSVSTLKIQRTQQEDSAVYLCASSPQGGMNTEAFFGQGTRLTVV.

There are a few counts of this clonotype. The V and J genes are TRBV6-1 and TRBJ2-3, with 8 bases aligning to TRBD1. Trimming at V came to 6 bases and at J to 4 bases, leaving 3 bases not matched to a gene. The CDR3 loop spans 13 amino acids. CDR1 MNHNS and CDR2 SASEGT come from the germline V gene. Here the CDR3 DNA reads TGTGCCAGCAGGGACAGGGTTTCAGATACGCAGTATTTT. Its translation is CASRDRVSDTQYF.

This clonotype was recorded many times. This chain joins TRBV10-2 and TRBJ2-1; D not certain. CDR1 is WSHSY and CDR2 is SAAADI in the germline V gene. Trimming left V 4 bases short and J 4 bases short, with 2 bases between. This CDR3 has 11 residues. The CDR3 region is CASSGYNEQFF. The CDR3 coding sequence is TGCGCCAGCAGTGGATACAATGAGCAGTTCTTC.

This clonotype showed up many times. This rearrangement joins TRBV6-6 to TRBJ2-1, with 9 bases that match TRBD1. In germline, CDR1 is MNHNY, CDR2 SVGAGI (reference sequence). The CDR3 covers 15 residues. With V trimmed by 6 bases and J by 7 bases, 10 bases remained unmatched. The chain's CDR3 is CASSPRDRGSNEQFF. CDR3 sequence (DNA): TGTGCCAGCAGCCCTAGAGACAGGGGGAGTAATGAGCAGTTCTTC.

This clonotype was recorded many times. The junction and the germline gene differ at one end; a read error may be behind it. The chain joins TRBV7-8 to TRBJ2-1; 7 positions agree with TRBD1. This CDR3 comprises 16 residues. Per the germline V gene, CDR1 is SGHVS and CDR2 is FQNEAQ. CDR3 DNA sequence: TGTGCCAGCAGCTTAACGTGGACAGGCATCTACAATGAGCAATTCTTC. Translation: CASSLTWTGIYNEQFF.

This clonotype was counted at least ten times. The chain combines TRBV20-1 with TRBJ1-1; no reliable D call. Trimming shortened V by 3 bases and J by 10 bases, and 21 bases separated the two germline ends. Germline CDR1 and CDR2: DFQATT and SNEGSKA (reference sequence). The CDR3 has 14 residues. Written as DNA, the CDR3 is TGCAGTGCTAGGTGGTGGAGGAATGCCCAAGGAGCTTTCTTT. Amino acid sequence: CSARWWRNAQGAFF.

V gene TRBV27 combines with J gene TRBJ2-2; tentatively, D is TRBD2 (5 bases). The CDR3 is 13 amino acids. Trimming took 3 bases from V and 6 from J, leaving 8 bases between them. CDR1 is MNHEY and CDR2 is SMNVEV in the germline V gene (reference sequence). The CDR3 DNA sequence: TGTGCCAGCAGTTTCGCGGGTTCCGGGGAGCTGTTTTTT. Translation gives CASSFAGSGELFF.

The V and J genes are TRBV20-1 and TRBJ2-3; D could derive from TRBD1 or TRBD2 (5 bases each). From germline, CDR1 is DFQATT and CDR2 SNEGSKA (reference sequence). Deletions cut 5 bases from V and 5 bases from J, with 14 bases between. The CDR3 extends over 13 amino acids. The CDR3 here is CSAWGIEGDTQYF. CDR3 DNA sequence: TGCAGTGCTTGGGGGATCGAGGGAGATACGCAGTATTTT.

The table lists this clonotype with many counts. The chain recombines TRBV20-1 with TRBJ1-1, with D maybe TRBD1 (6 bases). Germline-derived CDR1 and CDR2 are DFQATT and SNEGSKA (reference sequence). This CDR3 is built from 14 residues. Trimming removed 3 bases from V and 3 bases from J, with 14 bases in between. DNA for the CDR3: TGCAGTGCTAGTGTAAGGGGGGCACACACTGAAGCTTTCTTT. Encoded protein: CSASVRGAHTEAFF.

The chain combines TRBV4-2 with TRBJ2-1; D is uncertain. CDR1 and CDR2 from the germline V gene are LGHNA and YNFKEQ. CDR3 length equals 14 residues. Trimming left V 3 bases short and J 6 bases short, with 12 bases between. CDR3 sequence (DNA): TGTGCCAGCAGCCATGAAAGTCAGCGCAATGAGCAGTTCTTC. This translates into CASSHESQRNEQFF.

This clonotype occurred a few times. This rearrangement joins TRBV5-1 to TRBJ1-1; D remains unclear. The CDR3 runs 13 residues. V dropped 6 bases and J dropped 0 bases, with 9 bases sitting between them. Germline lookup yields CDR1 SGHRS and CDR2 YFSETQ. The CDR3 DNA sequence: TGCGCCAGCAAGAACGGAGTGAACACTGAAGCTTTCTTT. The encoded protein is CASKNGVNTEAFF.

This clonotype showed up many times. V is TRBV10-3 and J is TRBJ2-2, with 9 bases matching TRBD1. CDR1 is ENHRY, CDR2 SYGVKD, per germline. There are 15 residues in the CDR3. The V and J ends lost 4 bases and 4 bases, in that order; junction bases with no gene match: 4. The DNA for the CDR3 is TGTGCCATCAGTGGGGGACAGGGCCTCACCGGGGAGCTGTTTTTT. Protein product: CAISGGQGLTGELFF.